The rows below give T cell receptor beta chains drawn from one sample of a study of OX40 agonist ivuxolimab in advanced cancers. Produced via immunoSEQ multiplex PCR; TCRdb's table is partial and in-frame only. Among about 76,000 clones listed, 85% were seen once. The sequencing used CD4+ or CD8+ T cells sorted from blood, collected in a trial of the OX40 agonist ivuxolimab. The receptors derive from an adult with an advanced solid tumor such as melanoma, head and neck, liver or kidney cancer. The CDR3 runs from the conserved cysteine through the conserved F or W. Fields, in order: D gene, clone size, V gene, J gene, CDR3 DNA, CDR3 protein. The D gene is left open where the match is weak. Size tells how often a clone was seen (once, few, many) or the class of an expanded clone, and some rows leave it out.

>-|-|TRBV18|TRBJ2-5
TGTGCCAGTTCGCCGGGGGCTGACCAAGAGACCCAGTACTTC
CASSPGADQETQYF
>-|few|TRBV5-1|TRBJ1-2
TGCGCCAGCAGCTTGGGGGCTAAATATGGCTACACCTTC
CASSLGAKYGYTF
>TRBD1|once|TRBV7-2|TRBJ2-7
TGTGCCAGCAGCTTAGAGACAGGGTTCCACGAGCAGTACTTC
CASSLETGFHEQYF
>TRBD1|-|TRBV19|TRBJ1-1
TGTGCCAGTAGTCGACAGGGGGACGGGGACACTGAAGCTTTCTTT
CASSRQGDGDTEAFF
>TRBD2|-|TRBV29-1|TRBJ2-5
TGCAGCGTCGACGAAGCTAGCGGGGAGACCCAGTACTTC
CSVDEASGETQYF
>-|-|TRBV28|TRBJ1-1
TGTGCCAGCACCGCCGGTGGGCGATCTGAAGCTTTCTTT
CASTAGGRSEAFF
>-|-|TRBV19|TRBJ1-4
TGTGCCACCCGACGGGGAGAAAAACTGTTTTTT
CATRRGEKLFF
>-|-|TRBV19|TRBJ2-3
TGTGCCAGTAGTGCCGGGGGCACAGATACGCAGTATTTT
CASSAGGTDTQYF
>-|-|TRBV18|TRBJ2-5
TGTGCCAGCTCACCCCTGACAGGCCCCGAAGAGACCCAGTACTTC
CASSPLTGPEETQYF
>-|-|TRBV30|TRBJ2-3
TGTGCCTGGAGTCTGGGAGATACGCAGTATTTT
CAWSLGDTQYF
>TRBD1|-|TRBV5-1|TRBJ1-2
TGCGCCAGCAGCAGTAGGACAGGGGGTAACTATGGCTACACCTTC
CASSSRTGGNYGYTF
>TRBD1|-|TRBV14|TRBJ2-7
TGTGCCAGCAGCTTAGGACAGGGTTCCTACGAGCAGTACTTC
CASSLGQGSYEQYF
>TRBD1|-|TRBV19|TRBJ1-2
TGTGCCAGTAGTGCCGACAGGGGGCGTATTGGCTATGGCTACACCTTC
CASSADRGRIGYGYTF
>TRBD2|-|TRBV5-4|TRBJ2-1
TGTGCCAGCAGCCCGCCCCTCCCTAGCGGGTACAATGAGCAGTTCTTC
CASSPPLPSGYNEQFF
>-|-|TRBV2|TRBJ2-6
TGTGCCAGCAGCGTCTCCCCCTCTGGGGCCAACGTCCTGACTTTC
CASSVSPSGANVLTF
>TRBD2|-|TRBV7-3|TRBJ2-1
TGTGCCAGCAGCTCACGGACTAGCGGGGCTTTCTACAATGAGCAGTTCTTC
CASSSRTSGAFYNEQFF
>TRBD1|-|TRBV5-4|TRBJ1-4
TGTGCCAGCAGCTCGCCGACAGGGGGCATGGATGAAAAACTGTTTTTT
CASSSPTGGMDEKLFF
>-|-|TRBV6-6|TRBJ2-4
TGTGCCAGCAGTTACGACCGACGGGGCATTCAGTACTTC
CASSYDRRGIQYF
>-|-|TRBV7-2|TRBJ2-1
TGTGCCAGCAGCTTAGCGGGGGGCCTCTACAATGAGCAGTTCTTC
CASSLAGGLYNEQFF
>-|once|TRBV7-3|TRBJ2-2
TGTGCCAGCAGCTTTCGGCCGATTGGGGCCGGGGAGCTGTTTTTT
CASSFRPIGAGELFF
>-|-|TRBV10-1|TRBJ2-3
TGCGCCAGCAGTGAGCGGGGAAGAACTGGAGATACGCAGTATTTT
CASSERGRTGDTQYF
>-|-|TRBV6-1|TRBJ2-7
TGTGCCAGCAGTGTTCCTTACGAGCAGTACTTC
CASSVPYEQYF
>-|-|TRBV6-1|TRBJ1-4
TGTGCCAGCAGTGAAGACCGCGGGGCAGGTGAAAAACTGTTTTTT
CASSEDRGAGEKLFF
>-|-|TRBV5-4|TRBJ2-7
TGTGCCAGCAGCCTTAGGACGGCGCCCTACGAGCAGTACTTC
CASSLRTAPYEQYF
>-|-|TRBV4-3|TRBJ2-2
TGCGCCAGCAGCCGTCGGGGCACCGGGGAGCTGTTTTTT
CASSRRGTGELFF
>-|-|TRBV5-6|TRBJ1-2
TGTGCCAGCAGCTTGGGACGGACTGCAACCGTCTATGGCTACACCTTC
CASSLGRTATVYGYTF
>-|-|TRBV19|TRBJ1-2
TGTGCCAGTATAGACCGCTACTATGGCTACACCTTC
CASIDRYYGYTF
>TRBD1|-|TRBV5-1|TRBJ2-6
TGCGCCAGCAGCCAGGGACAGGGGAGTCCTGGGGCCAACGTCCTGACTTTC
CASSQGQGSPGANVLTF
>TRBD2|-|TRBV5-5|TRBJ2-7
TGTGCCAGCAGCTTACTAAGCGGGAGTACCTACGAGCAGTACTTC
CASSLLSGSTYEQYF
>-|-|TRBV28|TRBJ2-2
TGTGCCAGCAGTCCCCCCGGCAGGGCCGGCACCGGGGAGCTGTTTTTT
CASSPPGRAGTGELFF
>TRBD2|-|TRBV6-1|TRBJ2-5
TGTGCCAGCAGTGAGCGGGGGTCCGGGGCCCAGTACTTC
CASSERGSGAQYF
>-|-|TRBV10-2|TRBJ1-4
TGCGCCAGCGGTGGGGATTTCAATGAAAAACTGTTTTTT
CASGGDFNEKLFF
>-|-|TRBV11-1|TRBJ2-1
TGTGCCAGCAGCTTAGGCGCAGGGGCTGGGCAGTTCTTC
CASSLGAGAGQFF
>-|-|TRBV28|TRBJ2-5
TGTGCCAGCAGTTTCTCGGCGGGGCAAGAGACCCAGTACTTC
CASSFSAGQETQYF
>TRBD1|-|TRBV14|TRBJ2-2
TGTGCCAGCAGCCAAGGACAGGGGAACACCGGGGAGCTGTTTTTT
CASSQGQGNTGELFF
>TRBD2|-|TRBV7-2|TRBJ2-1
TGTGCCAGCAGCTTAGGACTAGCGGGAGCTCAGGGGAATGAGCAGTTCTTC
CASSLGLAGAQGNEQFF
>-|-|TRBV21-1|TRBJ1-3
TGTGCCAGCAGTCTCCAGGGGGAAGCAAACACCATATATTTT
CASSLQGEANTIYF
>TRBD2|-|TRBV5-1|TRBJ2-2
TGCGCCAGCAGCTTGGTGCGGGAGGGCCCCACCGGGGAGCTGTTTTTT
CASSLVREGPTGELFF
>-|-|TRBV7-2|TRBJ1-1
TGTGCCAGCAGCTCAGGGTGGGCGAACACTGAAGCTTTCTTT
CASSSGWANTEAFF
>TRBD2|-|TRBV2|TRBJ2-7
TGTGCCAGCATTACCGGGACTAGCGGGAATAACGAGCAGTACTTC
CASITGTSGNNEQYF
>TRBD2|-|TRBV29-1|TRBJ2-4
TGCAGCGCTGAGGTCGGGACTAGGGACACCATTCAGTACTTC
CSAEVGTRDTIQYF
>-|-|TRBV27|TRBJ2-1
TGTGCCAGCAGTTTAAGGGCCCACAATGAGCAGTTCTTC
CASSLRAHNEQFF
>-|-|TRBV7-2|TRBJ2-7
TGTGCCAGCAGCACCCAAACTTCTAGCGTCTACTACGAGCAGTACTTC
CASSTQTSSVYYEQYF
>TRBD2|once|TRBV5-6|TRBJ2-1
TGTGCCAGCAGCTCGGTTAGCGGGAGGTTGACCTACAATGAGCAGTTCTTC
CASSSVSGRLTYNEQFF
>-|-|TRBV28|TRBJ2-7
TGTGCCAGCAGTTTAAAGTACGAGCAGTACTTC
CASSLKYEQYF
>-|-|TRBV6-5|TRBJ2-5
TGTGCCAGCAGTTACTCTTTTAGGGCTCAAGAGACCCAGTACTTC
CASSYSFRAQETQYF
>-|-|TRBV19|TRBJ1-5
TGTGCCAGTAGTTGGGCGGGGGCGTTGAGTCAGCCCCAGCATTTT
CASSWAGALSQPQHF
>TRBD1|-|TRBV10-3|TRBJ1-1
TGTGCCATCATCCAGGGGGCGATCGCTGAAGCTTTCTTT
CAIIQGAIAEAFF
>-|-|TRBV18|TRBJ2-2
TGTGCCAGCTCCTCGAAAACCGGGGAGCTGTTTTTT
CASSSKTGELFF
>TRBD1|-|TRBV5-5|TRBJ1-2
TGTGCCAGCAGCCGGACAGGGCAATCTAACTATGGCTACACCTTC
CASSRTGQSNYGYTF
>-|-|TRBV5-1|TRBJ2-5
TGCGCCAGCAGCTTGGGACAGCAAGAGACCCAGTACTTC
CASSLGQQETQYF
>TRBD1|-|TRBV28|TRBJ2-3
TGTGCCAGCACCTATAACAGGGGCGCAAGAGATACGCAGTATTTT
CASTYNRGARDTQYF
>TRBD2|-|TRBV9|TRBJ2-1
TGTGCCAGCAGCGTAAGGTCTGTAGCGGGGAATGAGCAGTTCTTC
CASSVRSVAGNEQFF
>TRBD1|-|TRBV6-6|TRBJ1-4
TGTGCCAGCAGCAACAGGGGGCGCGCAGAAAAACTGTTTTTT
CASSNRGRAEKLFF
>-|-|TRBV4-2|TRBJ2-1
TGTGCCAGCAGCCGGGTACCGAGGGGCTTCGATGAGCAGTTCTTC
CASSRVPRGFDEQFF
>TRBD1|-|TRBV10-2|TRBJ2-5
TGCGCCAGCAGCGGCGCTGGACAGGGGGAAGAGACCCAGTACTTC
CASSGAGQGEETQYF
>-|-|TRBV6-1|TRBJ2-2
TGTGCCAGCAGTAATACAAAGAACACCGGGGAGCTGTTTTTT
CASSNTKNTGELFF